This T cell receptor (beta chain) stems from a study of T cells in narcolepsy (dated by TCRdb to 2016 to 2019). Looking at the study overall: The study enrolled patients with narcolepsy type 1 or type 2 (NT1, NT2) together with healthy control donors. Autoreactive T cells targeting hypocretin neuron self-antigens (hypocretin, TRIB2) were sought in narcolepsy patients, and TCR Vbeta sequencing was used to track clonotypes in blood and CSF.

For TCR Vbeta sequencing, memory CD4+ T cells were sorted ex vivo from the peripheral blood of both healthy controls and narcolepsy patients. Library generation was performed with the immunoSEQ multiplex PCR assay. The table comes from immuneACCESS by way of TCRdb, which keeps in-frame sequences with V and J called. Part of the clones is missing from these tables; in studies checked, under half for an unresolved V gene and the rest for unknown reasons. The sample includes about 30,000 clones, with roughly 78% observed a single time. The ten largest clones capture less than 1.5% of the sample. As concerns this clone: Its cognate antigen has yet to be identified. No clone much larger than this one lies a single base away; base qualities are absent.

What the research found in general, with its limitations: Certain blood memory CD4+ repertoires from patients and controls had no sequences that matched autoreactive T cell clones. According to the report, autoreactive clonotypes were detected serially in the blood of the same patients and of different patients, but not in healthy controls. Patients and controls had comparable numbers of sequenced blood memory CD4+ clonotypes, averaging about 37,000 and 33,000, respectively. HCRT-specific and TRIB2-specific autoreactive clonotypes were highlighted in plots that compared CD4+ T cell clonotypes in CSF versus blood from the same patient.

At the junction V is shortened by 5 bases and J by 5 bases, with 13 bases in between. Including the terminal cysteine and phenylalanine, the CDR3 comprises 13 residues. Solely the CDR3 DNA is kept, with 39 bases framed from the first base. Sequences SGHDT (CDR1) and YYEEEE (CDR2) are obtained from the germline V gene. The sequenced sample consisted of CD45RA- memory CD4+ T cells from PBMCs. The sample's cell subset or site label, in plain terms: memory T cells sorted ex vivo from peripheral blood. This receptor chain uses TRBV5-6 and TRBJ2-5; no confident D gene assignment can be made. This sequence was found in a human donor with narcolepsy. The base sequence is TGTGCCAGCAGTAGACGGTCCGGTGAGACCCAGTACTTC. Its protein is CASSRRSGETQYF.